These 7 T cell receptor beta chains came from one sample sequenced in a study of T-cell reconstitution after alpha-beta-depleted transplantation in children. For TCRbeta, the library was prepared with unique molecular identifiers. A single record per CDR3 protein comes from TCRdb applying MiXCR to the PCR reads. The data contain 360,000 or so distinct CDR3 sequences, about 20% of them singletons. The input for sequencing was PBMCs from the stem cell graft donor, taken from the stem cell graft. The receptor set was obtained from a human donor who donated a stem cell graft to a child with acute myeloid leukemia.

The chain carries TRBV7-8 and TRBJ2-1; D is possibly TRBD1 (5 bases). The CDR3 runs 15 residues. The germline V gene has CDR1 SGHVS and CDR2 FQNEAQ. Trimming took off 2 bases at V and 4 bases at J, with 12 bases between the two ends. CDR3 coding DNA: TGTGCCAGCAGCTTACCACAGGTGGGATACAATGAGCAGTTCTTC. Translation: CASSLPQVGYNEQFF.

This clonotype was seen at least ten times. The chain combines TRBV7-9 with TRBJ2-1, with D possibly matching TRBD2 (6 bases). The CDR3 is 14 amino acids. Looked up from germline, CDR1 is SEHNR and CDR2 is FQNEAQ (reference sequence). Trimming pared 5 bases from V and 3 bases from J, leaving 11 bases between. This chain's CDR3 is CASSPGRNYNEQFF. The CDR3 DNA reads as TGTGCCAGCAGCCCCGGGAGAAACTACAATGAGCAGTTCTTC.

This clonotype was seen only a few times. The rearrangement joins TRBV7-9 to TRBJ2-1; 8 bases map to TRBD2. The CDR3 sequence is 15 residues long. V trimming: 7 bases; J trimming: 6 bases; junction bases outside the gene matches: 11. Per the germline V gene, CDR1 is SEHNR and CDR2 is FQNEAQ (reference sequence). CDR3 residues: CASTAGAGVSNEQFF. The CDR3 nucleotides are TGTGCCAGCACTGCGGGAGCGGGAGTCAGCAATGAGCAGTTCTTC.

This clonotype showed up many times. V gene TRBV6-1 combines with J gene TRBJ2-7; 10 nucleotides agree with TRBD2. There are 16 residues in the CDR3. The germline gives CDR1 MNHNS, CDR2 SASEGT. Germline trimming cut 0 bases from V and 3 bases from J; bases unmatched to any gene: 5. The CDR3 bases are TGTGCCAGCAGTGAAGCGGTAGGACTAGCGGTCTACGAGCAGTACTTC. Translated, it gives CASSEAVGLAVYEQYF.

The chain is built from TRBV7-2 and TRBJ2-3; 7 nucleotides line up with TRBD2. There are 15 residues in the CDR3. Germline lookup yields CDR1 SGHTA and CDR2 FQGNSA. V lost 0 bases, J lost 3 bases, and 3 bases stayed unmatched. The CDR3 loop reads CASSLATAGTDTQYF. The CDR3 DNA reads TGTGCCAGCAGCTTAGCGACAGCGGGAACAGATACGCAGTATTTT.

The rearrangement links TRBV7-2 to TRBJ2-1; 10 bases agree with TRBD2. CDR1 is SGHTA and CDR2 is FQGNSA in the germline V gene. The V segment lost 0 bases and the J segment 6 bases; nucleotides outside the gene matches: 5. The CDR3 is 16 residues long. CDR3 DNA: TGTGCCAGCAGCTTAGCGCAGCGGGAGGGCCCCAATGAGCAGTTCTTC. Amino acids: CASSLAQREGPNEQFF.

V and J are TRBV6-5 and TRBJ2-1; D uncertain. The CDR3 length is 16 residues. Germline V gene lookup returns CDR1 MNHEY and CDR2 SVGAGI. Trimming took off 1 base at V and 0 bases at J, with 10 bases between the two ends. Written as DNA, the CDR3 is TGTGCCAGCAGTTACTTAGCTTACCGCTCCTACAATGAGCAGTTCTTC. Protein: CASSYLAYRSYNEQFF.